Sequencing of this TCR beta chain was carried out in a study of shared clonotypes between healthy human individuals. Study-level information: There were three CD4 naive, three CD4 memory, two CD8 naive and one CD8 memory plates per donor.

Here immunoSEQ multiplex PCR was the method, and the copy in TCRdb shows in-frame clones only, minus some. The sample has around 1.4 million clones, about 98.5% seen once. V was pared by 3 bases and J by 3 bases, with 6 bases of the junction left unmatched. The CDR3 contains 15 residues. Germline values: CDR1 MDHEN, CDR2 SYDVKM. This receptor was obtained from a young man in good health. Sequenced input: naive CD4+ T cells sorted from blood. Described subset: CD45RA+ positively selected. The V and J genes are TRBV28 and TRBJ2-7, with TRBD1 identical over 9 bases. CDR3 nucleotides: TGTGCCAGCAGTTTCCCGGACAGGGGAGGCTACGAGCAGTACTTC. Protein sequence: CASSFPDRGGYEQYF.